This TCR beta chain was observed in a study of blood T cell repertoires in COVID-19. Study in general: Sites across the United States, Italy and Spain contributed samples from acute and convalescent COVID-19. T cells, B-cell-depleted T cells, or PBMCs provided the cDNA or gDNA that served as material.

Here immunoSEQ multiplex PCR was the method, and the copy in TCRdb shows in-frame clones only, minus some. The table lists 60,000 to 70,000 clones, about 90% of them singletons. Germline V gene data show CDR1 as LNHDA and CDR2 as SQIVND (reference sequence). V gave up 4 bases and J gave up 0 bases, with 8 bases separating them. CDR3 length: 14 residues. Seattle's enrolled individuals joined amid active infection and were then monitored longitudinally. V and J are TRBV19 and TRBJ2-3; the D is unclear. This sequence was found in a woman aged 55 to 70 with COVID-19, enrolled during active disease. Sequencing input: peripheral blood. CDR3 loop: CASSRASSTDTQYF. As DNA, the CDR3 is TGTGCCAGTAGTAGGGCCTCTAGCACAGATACGCAGTATTTT. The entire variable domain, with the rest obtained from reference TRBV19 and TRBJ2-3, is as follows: DGGITQSPKYLFRKEGQNVTLSCEQNLNHDAMYWYRQDPGQGLRLIYYSQIVNDFQKGDIAEGYSVSREKKESFPLTVTSAQKNPTAFYLCASSRASSTDTQYFGPGTRLTVL.